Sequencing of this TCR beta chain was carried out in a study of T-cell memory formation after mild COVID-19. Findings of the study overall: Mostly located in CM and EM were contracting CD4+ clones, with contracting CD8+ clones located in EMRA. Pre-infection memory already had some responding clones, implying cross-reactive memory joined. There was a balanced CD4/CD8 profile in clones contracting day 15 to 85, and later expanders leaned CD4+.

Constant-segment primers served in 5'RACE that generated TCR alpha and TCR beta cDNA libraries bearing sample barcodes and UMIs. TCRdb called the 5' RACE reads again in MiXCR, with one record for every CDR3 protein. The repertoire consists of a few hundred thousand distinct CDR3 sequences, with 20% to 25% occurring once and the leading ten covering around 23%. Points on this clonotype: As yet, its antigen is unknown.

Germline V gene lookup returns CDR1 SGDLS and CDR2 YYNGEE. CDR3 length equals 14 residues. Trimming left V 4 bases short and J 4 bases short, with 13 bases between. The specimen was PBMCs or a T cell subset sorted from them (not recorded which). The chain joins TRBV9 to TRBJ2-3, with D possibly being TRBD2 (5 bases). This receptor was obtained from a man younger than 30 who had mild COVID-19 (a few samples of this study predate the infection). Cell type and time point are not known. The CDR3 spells CASSLAGDPDTQYF. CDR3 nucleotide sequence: TGTGCCAGCAGCCTAGCCGGCGATCCAGATACGCAGTATTTT.